A selection of T cell receptor beta chains follows, all from one sample in a study of shared clonotypes between healthy human individuals. Assay: immunoSEQ multiplex PCR; the TCRdb copy retains only in-frame clones and omits some. There are some 980,000 clones in the sample; approximately 80% occur only once, and about 1.5% lies in the top ten. Sequenced: memory CD4+ T cells sorted from blood. Receptor source: a man aged 18 to 29 in good health. Both conserved end residues are part of each CDR3. The D gene is left open where the match is weak. Part of the rows lack a size; the others show once, few, many or a class for expanded clones.

clone_size: NA
d_call: NA
v_call: TRBV6-5
j_call: TRBJ1-5
cdr3_aa: CASSGQLNQPQHF
cdr3_nt: TGTGCCAGCAGCGGACAGTTAAATCAGCCCCAGCATTTT

clone_size: NA
d_call: TRBD1
v_call: TRBV7-2
j_call: TRBJ1-6
cdr3_aa: CASSHRTGNLYNSPLHF
cdr3_nt: TGTGCCAGCAGCCACCGGACAGGGAACCTCTATAATTCACCCCTCCACTTT

clone_size: NA
d_call: TRBD2
v_call: TRBV10-1
j_call: TRBJ2-3
cdr3_aa: CASSESLAGGTDTQYF
cdr3_nt: TGCGCCAGCAGTGAGTCCCTAGCGGGGGGCACAGATACGCAGTATTTT

clone_size: many
d_call: NA
v_call: TRBV29-1
j_call: TRBJ2-7
cdr3_aa: CSVERSYEQYF
cdr3_nt: TGCAGCGTTGAGAGATCCTACGAGCAGTACTTC

clone_size: NA
d_call: NA
v_call: TRBV28
j_call: TRBJ1-2
cdr3_aa: CASSLGTGSNYGYTF
cdr3_nt: TGTGCCAGCAGTTTAGGAACAGGATCCAACTATGGCTACACCTTC

clone_size: NA
d_call: NA
v_call: TRBV7-9
j_call: TRBJ1-2
cdr3_aa: CASSLYGAEGNYGYTF
cdr3_nt: TGTGCCAGCAGCTTATATGGGGCAGAGGGTAACTATGGCTACACCTTC

clone_size: NA
d_call: NA
v_call: TRBV10-3
j_call: TRBJ2-5
cdr3_aa: CAISDRDLQETQYF
cdr3_nt: TGTGCCATCAGTGACAGGGACCTCCAAGAGACCCAGTACTTC

clone_size: NA
d_call: TRBD1
v_call: TRBV28
j_call: TRBJ1-2
cdr3_aa: CASRSRQGQRTF
cdr3_nt: TGTGCCAGCAGATCCCGACAGGGCCAGCGCACCTTC

clone_size: many
d_call: NA
v_call: TRBV7-2
j_call: TRBJ2-1
cdr3_aa: CASSAPAGVSNEQFF
cdr3_nt: TGTGCCAGCAGCGCCCCGGCGGGTGTTAGCAATGAGCAGTTCTTC

clone_size: few
d_call: TRBD2
v_call: TRBV10-1
j_call: TRBJ2-3
cdr3_aa: CASSRKTSGSGNTQYF
cdr3_nt: TGCGCCAGCAGTAGAAAGACTAGCGGGAGTGGGAATACGCAGTATTTT

clone_size: many
d_call: TRBD1
v_call: TRBV2
j_call: TRBJ1-5
cdr3_aa: CASSEGQGQPQHF
cdr3_nt: TGTGCCAGCAGTGAGGGACAGGGTCAGCCCCAGCATTTT

clone_size: few
d_call: TRBD1
v_call: TRBV5-1
j_call: TRBJ1-2
cdr3_aa: CASSQTGDYGYTF
cdr3_nt: TGCGCCAGCAGCCAGACAGGGGACTATGGCTACACCTTC

clone_size: NA
d_call: NA
v_call: TRBV23-1
j_call: TRBJ2-6
cdr3_aa: CASLRKEQPSGANVLTF
cdr3_nt: TGCGCCAGCCTCAGGAAAGAGCAACCTTCTGGGGCCAACGTCCTGACTTTC

clone_size: NA
d_call: NA
v_call: TRBV30
j_call: TRBJ1-2
cdr3_aa: CAWIPTDYGYTF
cdr3_nt: TGTGCCTGGATCCCCACGGATTATGGCTACACCTTC

clone_size: NA
d_call: NA
v_call: TRBV10-3
j_call: TRBJ1-1
cdr3_aa: CAISESIGDTEAFF
cdr3_nt: TGTGCCATCAGTGAGTCAATAGGGGACACTGAAGCTTTCTTT

clone_size: NA
d_call: NA
v_call: TRBV20-1
j_call: TRBJ2-7
cdr3_aa: CSARDGEGEYF
cdr3_nt: TGCAGTGCTAGAGATGGCGAAGGGGAGTACTTC

clone_size: once
d_call: NA
v_call: TRBV7-9
j_call: TRBJ2-1
cdr3_aa: CASSPGAGEWNEQFF
cdr3_nt: TGTGCCAGCAGCCCGGGGGCGGGAGAATGGAATGAGCAGTTCTTC

clone_size: NA
d_call: TRBD2
v_call: TRBV4-1
j_call: TRBJ2-3
cdr3_aa: CASSLGLASGDTQYF
cdr3_nt: TGCGCCAGCAGCCTCGGACTAGCGTCGGGGGATACGCAGTATTTT

clone_size: NA
d_call: NA
v_call: TRBV5-1
j_call: TRBJ1-1
cdr3_aa: CASSSGTLNTEAFF
cdr3_nt: TGCGCCAGCAGCTCCGGGACATTAAACACTGAAGCTTTCTTT

clone_size: NA
d_call: NA
v_call: TRBV7-2
j_call: TRBJ1-2
cdr3_aa: CASSLVGDYGYTF
cdr3_nt: TGTGCCAGCAGCTTGGTTGGGGACTATGGCTACACCTTC

clone_size: NA
d_call: NA
v_call: TRBV19
j_call: TRBJ1-3
cdr3_aa: CASSSTGSMGISGNTIYF
cdr3_nt: TGTGCCAGTAGTTCCACGGGAAGTATGGGGATCTCTGGAAACACCATATATTTT